The entry that follows covers one T cell receptor beta chain sequence. What it recognizes is unknown. In germline, CDR1 is MNHNS, CDR2 SASEGT. V lost 6 bases and J lost 5, with 10 bases in between. The CDR3 runs 12 residues. TCRdb fed the 5' RACE reads into MiXCR, producing one record per CDR3 protein. The sample holds hundreds of thousands of distinct CDR3 sequences, 24% seen once. This specimen comes from a study of identical twins. Study-wide results and limits: Zero-insertion findings could be partly confounded by invariant cells (MAIT and iNKT cells).

This sample also belongs to another study, concerning T cells expressing NK-cell markers. As reported in that work: Anti-gamma-delta TCR antibody use in several experiments restricted sorting to alpha-beta TCR T cells. In a handful of donors, dominant CD3+CD56+NKG2C+ clones formed roughly 1.0-7.5% of CD8+ cells. The CD3+CD56-NKG2C+ fraction was also led by these clonotypes in several donors.

V usage is TRBV6-1 and J usage is TRBJ2-5; maybe TRBD2 (7 bases). The TCR sequence derives from a woman between 18 and 30 years old in good health. Material for sequencing was CD4+ T cells sorted from blood. Written as DNA, the CDR3 is TGTGCCAGCAGGGAGGGGGGGGAGACCCAGTACTTC. Translating gives CASREGGETQYF.